This TCR beta chain was retrieved from a study of blood T cell repertoires in COVID-19. The study recruited people aged about 18 to 95 years across more than 20 US areas. The table came from immunoSEQ multiplex PCR; TCRdb's copy has only in-frame clones and leaves some out. Of roughly 240,000 clones in the sample, roughly four fifths were seen once. Between the trimmed V and J ends, which lost 8 bases and 3 bases, there was a span of 19 bases. The CDR3 has 15 amino acids. CDR1 is SEHNR and CDR2 is FQNEAQ in the germline V gene (reference sequence). This sequence originates from a woman aged 40 to 55 who had been exposed to COVID-19. The specimen sequenced was PBMCs or T cells enriched from blood (not recorded which). The chain is built from TRBV7-9 and TRBJ1-1, with a tentative D call TRBD1 (6 bases). The CDR3 region is CASRPGGAWDTEAFF. The CDR3 DNA reads TGTGCCAGCCGCCCCGGGGGGGCTTGGGACACTGAAGCTTTCTTT.